This TCR beta chain was sequenced during a study of blood T cells in healthy people across ages. Study results and caveats: When one million T cells were used, diversity estimates were thought to be underestimates.

Only a few counts were recorded for this clonotype. Antigen: not known. V shed 1 base, J shed 0 bases, and the junction held 9 bases outside the gene matches. This CDR3 has 19 amino acids. Germline values: CDR1 PRHDT, CDR2 FYEKMQ (reference sequence). A sample-barcoded 5' primer and a J-beta primer mix were used in a second PCR of roughly 7 to 11 cycles. Via MiXCR, TCRdb re-called the 5' RACE reads, giving one row per CDR3 protein. This table holds about 500,000 distinct CDR3 sequences, approximately 25% found once. This sample also belongs to another study, concerning T cells of mothers and their children. That investigation notes: Samples were provided by three healthy Caucasian mothers and their six children. Unrelated pairs and related pairs have their TCR recombination output shaped similarly by thymic selection. Related mother-child pairs shared marginally more repertoire than unrelated pairs, though not significantly.

This clonotype originated in a boy between 10 and 17 years old in good health. Sequenced: blood. This chain connects TRBV13 to TRBJ2-1; 10 nucleotides agree with TRBD2. The DNA of the CDR3 is TGTGCCAGCAGCTTAGTAGCCCTAGCGGGAGAGACCTCCTACAATGAGCAGTTCTTC. Protein product: CASSLVALAGETSYNEQFF.